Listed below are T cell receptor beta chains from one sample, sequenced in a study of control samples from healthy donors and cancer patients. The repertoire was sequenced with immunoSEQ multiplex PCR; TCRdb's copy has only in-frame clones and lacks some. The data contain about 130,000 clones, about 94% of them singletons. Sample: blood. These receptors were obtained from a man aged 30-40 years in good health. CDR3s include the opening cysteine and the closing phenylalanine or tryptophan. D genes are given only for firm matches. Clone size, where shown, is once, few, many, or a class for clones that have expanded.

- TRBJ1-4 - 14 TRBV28 CASGDLLTNEKLFF TGTGCCAGCGGAGATTTACTAACTAATGAAAAACTGTTTTTT
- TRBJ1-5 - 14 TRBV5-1 CASSFGQADQPQHF TGCGCCAGCAGCTTCGGGCAAGCCGATCAGCCCCAGCATTTT
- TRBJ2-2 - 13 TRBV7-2 CASSFLNTGELFF TGTGCCAGCAGCTTCCTGAACACCGGGGAGCTGTTTTTT
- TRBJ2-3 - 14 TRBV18 CASSPAEGQDTQYF TGTGCCAGCTCACCCGCGGAGGGGCAAGATACGCAGTATTTT
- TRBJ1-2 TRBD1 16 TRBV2 CASLTAGTGACNGYTF TGTGCCAGCTTAACAGCCGGGACAGGGGCTTGTAATGGCTACACCTTC
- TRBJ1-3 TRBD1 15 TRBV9 CASSEGTGAGNTIYF TGTGCCAGCAGCGAGGGTACAGGGGCTGGAAACACCATATATTTT
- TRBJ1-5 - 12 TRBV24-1 CATSEGEQPQHF TGTGCCACCAGTGAGGGTGAACAGCCCCAGCATTTT
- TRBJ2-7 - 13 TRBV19 CASSMLGMGEQYF TGTGCCAGTAGTATGTTAGGGATGGGGGAGCAGTACTTC
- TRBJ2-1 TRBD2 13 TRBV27 CASSWTSQGEQFF TGTGCCAGCAGTTGGACTAGTCAGGGTGAGCAGTTCTTC
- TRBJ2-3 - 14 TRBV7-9 CASSRSHYTDTQYF TGTGCCAGCAGCCGAAGTCACTACACAGATACGCAGTATTTT
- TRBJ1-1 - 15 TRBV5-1 CASSPRQDMNTEAFF TGCGCCAGCAGCCCCAGACAGGATATGAACACTGAAGCTTTCTTT
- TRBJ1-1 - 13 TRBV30 CAWTSYVDIEAFF TGTGCCTGGACAAGTTATGTGGACATTGAAGCTTTCTTT
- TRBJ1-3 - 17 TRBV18 CASSPGLGGGGGNTIYF TGTGCCAGCTCACCAGGCCTCGGGGGAGGAGGAGGAAACACCATATATTTT
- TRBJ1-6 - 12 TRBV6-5 CASRGPNSPLHF TGTGCCAGCAGGGGGCCAAATTCACCCCTCCACTTT
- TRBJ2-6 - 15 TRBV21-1 CASSKAGRGRVLEYF TGTGCCAGCAGCAAAGCGGGCAGGGGGAGGGTCCTAGAATACTTC
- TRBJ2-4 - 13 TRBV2 CASSGMAKNIQYF TGTGCCAGCAGTGGGATGGCCAAAAACATTCAGTACTTC
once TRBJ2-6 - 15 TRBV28 CASREGGSGANVLTF TGTGCCAGCAGAGAGGGGGGCTCTGGGGCCAACGTCCTGACTTTC
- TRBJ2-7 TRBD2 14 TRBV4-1 CASSQAGGADEQYF TGCGCCAGCAGCCAAGCGGGGGGGGCTGACGAGCAGTACTTC
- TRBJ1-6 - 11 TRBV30 CAWRRNSPLHF TGTGCCTGGAGACGAAATTCACCCCTCCACTTT
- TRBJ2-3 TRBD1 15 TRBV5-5 CASSLTGFSTDTQYF TGTGCCAGCAGCCTGACAGGGTTCAGCACAGATACGCAGTATTTT
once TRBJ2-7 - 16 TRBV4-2 CASSQELTRGPYEQYF TGTGCCAGCAGCCAAGAATTGACGCGGGGGCCCTACGAGCAGTACTTC
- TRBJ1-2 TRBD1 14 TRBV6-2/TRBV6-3 CASSSDRVFDGYTF TGTGCCAGCAGTTCGGACAGGGTTTTTGATGGCTACACCTTC
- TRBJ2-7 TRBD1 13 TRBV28 CASSFGTAYEQYF TGTGCCAGCAGTTTCGGGACAGCCTACGAGCAGTACTTC
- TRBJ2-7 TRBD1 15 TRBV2 CASSEIGTGVVAQYF TGTGCCAGCAGTGAAATCGGTACAGGGGTGGTCGCGCAGTACTTC
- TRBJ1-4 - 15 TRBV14 CASSQDWSTNEKLFF TGTGCCAGCAGCCAAGACTGGTCGACTAATGAAAAACTGTTTTTT
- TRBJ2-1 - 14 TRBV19 CASSVSPGWDEQFF TGTGCCAGTAGTGTATCTCCCGGGTGGGATGAGCAGTTCTTC
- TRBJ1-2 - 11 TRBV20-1 CSARDRGGYTF TGCAGTGCTAGAGACAGGGGTGGCTACACCTTC
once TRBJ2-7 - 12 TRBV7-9 CASSRRGYEQYF TGTGCCAGCAGTCGCAGGGGCTACGAGCAGTACTTC
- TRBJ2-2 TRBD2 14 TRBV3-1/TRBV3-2 CASSQGLVGGELFF TGTGCCAGCAGCCAGGGACTAGTGGGCGGGGAGCTGTTTTTT
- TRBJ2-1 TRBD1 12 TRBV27 CASRTQGDEQFF TGTGCCAGCAGGACCCAGGGGGATGAGCAGTTCTTC
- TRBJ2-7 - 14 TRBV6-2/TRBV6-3 CASSYRQSSYEQYF TGTGCCAGCAGTTACCGTCAGAGCTCCTACGAGCAGTACTTC
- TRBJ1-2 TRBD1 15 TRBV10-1 CASSESGTGAPGLSF TGCGCCAGCAGTGAGTCCGGGACAGGGGCCCCTGGCTTGAGCTTC
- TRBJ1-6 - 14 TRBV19 CASKVSGVNSPLHF TGTGCCAGTAAGGTTTCCGGGGTGAATTCACCCCTCCACTTT
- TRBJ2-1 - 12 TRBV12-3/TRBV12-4 CASSNTMLEQFF TGTGCCAGCAGTAATACAATGTTGGAGCAGTTCTTC
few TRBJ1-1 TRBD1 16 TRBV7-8 CASSIRTTGTVTEAFF TGTGCCAGCAGCATCAGAACCACCGGGACAGTCACTGAAGCTTTCTTT
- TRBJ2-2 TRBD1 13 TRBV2 CASRKQGTGELFF TGTGCCAGCAGGAAACAGGGGACCGGGGAGCTGTTTTTT
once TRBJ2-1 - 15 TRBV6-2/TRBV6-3 CASSYGASRSNEQFF TGTGCCAGCAGTTATGGGGCTAGCAGAAGCAATGAGCAGTTCTTC
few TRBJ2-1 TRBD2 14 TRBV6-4 CASSDSGGANEQFF TGTGCCAGCAGTGACAGCGGGGGGGCCAATGAGCAGTTCTTC
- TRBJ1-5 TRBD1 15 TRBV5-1 CASSLGGQLGQPQHF TGCGCCAGCAGCTTGGGGGGACAGTTAGGTCAGCCCCAGCATTTT
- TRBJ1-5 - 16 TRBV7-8 CASSLDSGTSNQPQHF TGTGCCAGCAGCCTCGATTCTGGGACGAGCAATCAGCCCCAGCATTTT